This is a list of T cell receptor beta chains from one sample in a study of cytomegalovirus exposure and HLA in healthy donors. TCRdb keeps only in-frame clones here, not all; method: immunoSEQ multiplex PCR. The sample contains under 300,000 clones, approximately 84% of which appear only once. What was sequenced was PBMCs. The receptor source for this set is a woman aged 35 to 49 in good health and CMV-seropositive. The CDR3 runs from the conserved cysteine through the conserved F or W. The D gene is left open where the match is weak. The size field is filled for only some rows; it gives once, few, many or a size class.

NA	TRBD1	TRBJ2-3	TRBV14	TGTGCCAGCAGCCAATCCGGGACAGACACAGATACGCAGTATTTT	CASSQSGTDTDTQYF
NA	NA	TRBJ2-5	TRBV5-4	TGTGCCAGCAGCTACGAGGAGACCCAGTACTTC	CASSYEETQYF
NA	NA	TRBJ2-1	TRBV19	TGTGCCAGTAGTATAGTCAGCGGAAATGAGCAGTTCTTC	CASSIVSGNEQFF
NA	NA	TRBJ2-7	TRBV30	TGTGCCTGGAGTGGCACTACCTCCTACGAGCAGTACTTC	CAWSGTTSYEQYF
NA	NA	TRBJ2-5	TRBV4-3	TGCGCCAGCAGCCAAGAAAACAGGGTGGTGGAGACCCAGTACTTC	CASSQENRVVETQYF
NA	NA	TRBJ1-6	TRBV18	TGTGCCAGCTCACAACGGCAGGGCCAAGGATCACCCCTCCACTTT	CASSQRQGQGSPLHF
NA	NA	TRBJ2-7	TRBV4-2	TGTGCCAGCAGCCAAGATCTAGCGCCTAGGGAGCAGTACTTC	CASSQDLAPREQYF
once	TRBD2	TRBJ2-1	TRBV6-5	TGTGCCAGTTCTAGCGGGAGGGCGTTCGATGAGCAGTTCTTC	CASSSGRAFDEQFF
NA	NA	TRBJ2-2	TRBV19	TGTGCCAGTAGTATGTACAGCAGTTTGGGCACCGGGGAGCTGTTTTTT	CASSMYSSLGTGELFF
NA	NA	TRBJ1-6	TRBV11-2	TGTGCCAGCAGCTTAGATAGGGGTGGCCCACCCCTCCACTTT	CASSLDRGGPPLHF
NA	TRBD1	TRBJ2-2	TRBV7-9	TGTGCCAGCAGCCAAGACAGGGGGCTAAACGGGGAGCTGTTTTTT	CASSQDRGLNGELFF
once	NA	TRBJ1-3	TRBV27	TGTGCCAGCAGTTTGGCAGGGACAGGAAACACCATATATTTT	CASSLAGTGNTIYF
NA	NA	TRBJ2-3	TRBV5-1	TGCGCCAGCAGCCCTTGGGCAGCAGATACGCAGTATTTT	CASSPWAADTQYF
NA	TRBD1	TRBJ1-1	TRBV19	TGTGCCAGTAGTATGGGGACAGCTTACACTGAAGCTTTCTTT	CASSMGTAYTEAFF
NA	TRBD1	TRBJ1-1	TRBV11-2	TGTGCCAGCAGCACGGGACAGGGGAACACTGAAGCTTTCTTT	CASSTGQGNTEAFF
NA	NA	TRBJ2-2	TRBV7-6	TGTGCCAGCAGCGTGACAGGTGACACCGGGGAGCTGTTTTTT	CASSVTGDTGELFF
NA	TRBD2	TRBJ2-1	TRBV9	TGTGCCAGCAGCGTAGGGGGCAGCGGGAGGCCCAATGAGCAGTTCTTC	CASSVGGSGRPNEQFF
NA	NA	TRBJ2-3	TRBV7-2	TGTGCCAGCAGCAGGGGGGGGCGCACAGATACGCAGTATTTT	CASSRGGRTDTQYF
NA	TRBD2	TRBJ2-3	TRBV9	TGTGCCAGCAGCCCTCACGGGGCGGGGGGCACAGATACGCAGTATTTT	CASSPHGAGGTDTQYF
NA	TRBD1	TRBJ1-1	TRBV19	TGTGCCAGTAGTATCAGGGGGCTGACTGAAGCTTTCTTT	CASSIRGLTEAFF
NA	NA	TRBJ1-5	TRBV7-9	TGTGCCAGCAGCTTAGGACAGGCAGGTCAGCCCCAGCATTTT	CASSLGQAGQPQHF
NA	NA	TRBJ2-7	TRBV27	TGTGCCAGCAGTTTAAAAGCGGGCGTACCCCCCTACGAGCAGTACTTC	CASSLKAGVPPYEQYF
NA	NA	TRBJ1-1	TRBV29-1	TGCAGCGTTGAAGATTATGGACACAGGGAAGCTTTCTTT	CSVEDYGHREAFF
NA	NA	TRBJ2-3	TRBV15	TGTGCCACCAGCAGATACGAGAACACAGATACGCAGTATTTT	CATSRYENTDTQYF
NA	TRBD1	TRBJ1-2	TRBV9	TGTGCCAGCAGCCTTATAGACAGGGGAGAGGGTGGCTACACCTTC	CASSLIDRGEGGYTF
NA	NA	TRBJ1-1	TRBV7-9	TGTGCCAGCAGCAAAGTTCAGGGGATGGCGAGAACTGAAGCTTTCTTT	CASSKVQGMARTEAFF
NA	NA	TRBJ2-3	TRBV28	TGTGCCAGCAGTCCTAGCCTAGGCACAGATACGCAGTATTTT	CASSPSLGTDTQYF
NA	TRBD1	TRBJ1-2	TRBV4-1	TGCGCCAGCAGCCCCGGTCCCGGGACAGGACCAGACTATGGCTACACCTTC	CASSPGPGTGPDYGYTF
NA	NA	TRBJ1-1	TRBV19	TGTGCCAGTAGTTCCCAGACAGCCATGAACACTGAAGCTTTCTTT	CASSSQTAMNTEAFF
few	TRBD1	TRBJ2-1	TRBV27	TGTGCCAGCAGTCCCCAGTGGCAGGGGGCCACTGAGCAGTTCTTC	CASSPQWQGATEQFF
NA	NA	TRBJ2-1	TRBV10-1	TGCGCCAGCAGTGAGTCGTGCCGGTATGAGGGTGGGGTCTACAATGAGCAGTTCTTC	CASSESCRYEGGVYNEQFF
NA	NA	TRBJ1-4	TRBV5-1	TGCGCCAGCAGTCCGGACAGCGTCCGTGAAAAACTGTTTTTT	CASSPDSVREKLFF
NA	NA	TRBJ2-7	TRBV28	TGTGCCAGCAGTTCCAGTAAGTGGGGGGCCTACGAGCAGTACTTC	CASSSSKWGAYEQYF
few	TRBD2	TRBJ2-7	TRBV7-2	TGTGCCAGCAGCTTAGAGGGGACTAACTCCTACGAGCAGTACTTC	CASSLEGTNSYEQYF
few	NA	TRBJ1-1	TRBV4-3	TGCGCCAGCAGCCAAGGGACAACAATTAACACTGAAGCTTTCTTT	CASSQGTTINTEAFF
NA	TRBD1	TRBJ1-2	TRBV7-9	TGTGCCAGCGCTAGGGGGACAGGGGATGGCTACACCTTC	CASARGTGDGYTF
NA	NA	TRBJ1-4	TRBV15	TGTGCCACCAGCAGTATGATGGGGCGAACGGCGAAAAAACTGTTTTTT	CATSSMMGRTAKKLFF
once	TRBD2	TRBJ2-1	TRBV7-2	TGTGCCAGCAGCTCGTTGGGACTAGCGGGGAACAATGAGCAGTTCTTC	CASSSLGLAGNNEQFF
once	NA	TRBJ2-3	TRBV9	TGTGCCAGCAGCGTAGCGGTCACAGATACGCAGTATTTT	CASSVAVTDTQYF
NA	NA	TRBJ2-5	TRBV21-1	TGTGCCAGCAGCAGGGTATGGCGGGAGCAAGAGACCCAGTACTTC	CASSRVWREQETQYF
NA	TRBD2	TRBJ2-3	TRBV7-8	TGTGCCAGCAGCTTCACTAGCGGGACAGATACGCAGTATTTT	CASSFTSGTDTQYF
NA	TRBD1	TRBJ2-1	TRBV10-3	TGTGCCATCAGTGAGGACAGGGTACCGAACAATGAGCAGTTCTTC	CAISEDRVPNNEQFF
NA	TRBD1	TRBJ1-2	TRBV7-9	TGTGCCAGCAGCCGGGACAGCAACTATGGCTACACCTTC	CASSRDSNYGYTF
NA	NA	TRBJ2-7	TRBV19	TGTGCCAGTAGATTGAACGGTTACTCCTACGAGCAGTACTTC	CASRLNGYSYEQYF
NA	TRBD1	TRBJ2-5	TRBV10-2	TGCGCCAGCAGCAGACAGGGAATGGAGACCCAGTACTTC	CASSRQGMETQYF
few	NA	TRBJ2-5	TRBV5-4	TGTGCCAGCAGCTTCAGGGGAGGGGGTCGTACTTCCCAGGAGACCCAGTACTTC	CASSFRGGGRTSQETQYF
NA	NA	TRBJ1-1	TRBV4-2	TGTGCCAGCAGCCAAGATCCGCCAGGGGTGAACACTGAAGCTTTCTTT	CASSQDPPGVNTEAFF
NA	TRBD1	TRBJ1-4	TRBV6-6	TGTGCCAGCAGTAACAGGGGAACAGATGAAAAACTGTTTTTT	CASSNRGTDEKLFF
NA	NA	TRBJ2-2	TRBV9	TGTGCCAACCCCCGGGGGGAGCTGTTTTTT	CANPRGELFF
NA	NA	TRBJ2-7	TRBV19	TGTGCCAGTAGTGGCACTAGGCCTCCCAACGAGCAGTACTTC	CASSGTRPPNEQYF
NA	TRBD2	TRBJ2-3	TRBV9	TGTGCCAGCAGCGTAGGGGGGGGAGATACGCAGTATTTT	CASSVGGGDTQYF